This record looks at one TCR beta chain sequence and its context. The assay was immunoSEQ multiplex PCR, and TCRdb's table has in-frame clones only and misses some. The sample includes tens of thousands of clones, around nine tenths of them seen just once. This specimen comes from a study of T cell changes during pregnancy in multiple sclerosis. Germline V gene sequence: CDR1 MGHDK, CDR2 SYGVNS. The CDR3 has 13 residues. V dropped 8 bases and J dropped 1; count of bases not matched to a gene: 2. The sample was CD4+ T cells from peripheral blood mononuclear cells, taken in the third trimester of pregnancy. The chain links TRBV25-1 to TRBJ2-3; TRBD1 aligns across 8 bases. The sequence derives from a female donor with multiple sclerosis, enrolled in a pregnancy study. In DNA form, the CDR3 reads TGTGCCAGCTTACAGGGGGGCACAGATACGCAGTATTTT. It translates to CASLQGGTDTQYF.